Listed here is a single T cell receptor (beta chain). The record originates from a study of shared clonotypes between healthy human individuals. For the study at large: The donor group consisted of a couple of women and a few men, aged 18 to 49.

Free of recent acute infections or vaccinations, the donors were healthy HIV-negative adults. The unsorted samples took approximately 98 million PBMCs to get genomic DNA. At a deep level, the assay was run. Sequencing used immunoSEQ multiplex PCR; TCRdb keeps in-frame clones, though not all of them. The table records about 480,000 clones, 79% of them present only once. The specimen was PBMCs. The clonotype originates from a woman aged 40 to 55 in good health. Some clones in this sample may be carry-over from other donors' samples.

The CDR3 DNA reads TGTGCCAGCCGGGCGGAGCGGACCTCCTACAATGAGCAGTTCTTC. It yields the protein CASRAERTSYNEQFF. The chain has TRBV6-5 and TRBJ2-1; weak D call: TRBD2 (5 bases). From germline, CDR1 is MNHEY and CDR2 SVGAGI. The CDR3 runs to 15 residues. Trimming left V 8 bases short and J 0 bases short, with 14 bases between.